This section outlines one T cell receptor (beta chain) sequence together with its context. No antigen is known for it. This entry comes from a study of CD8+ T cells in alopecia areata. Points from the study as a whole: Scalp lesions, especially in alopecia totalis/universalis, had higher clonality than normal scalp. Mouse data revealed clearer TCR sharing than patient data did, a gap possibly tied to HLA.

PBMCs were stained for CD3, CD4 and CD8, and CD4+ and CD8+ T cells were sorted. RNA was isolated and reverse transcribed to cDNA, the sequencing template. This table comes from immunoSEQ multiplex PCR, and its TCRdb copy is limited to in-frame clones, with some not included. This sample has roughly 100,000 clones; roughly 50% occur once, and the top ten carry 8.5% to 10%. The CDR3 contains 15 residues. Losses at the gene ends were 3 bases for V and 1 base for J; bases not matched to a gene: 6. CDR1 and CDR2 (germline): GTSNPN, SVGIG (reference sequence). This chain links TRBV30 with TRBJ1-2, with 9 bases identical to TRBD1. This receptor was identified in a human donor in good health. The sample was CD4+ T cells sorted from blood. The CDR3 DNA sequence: TGTGCCTGGAGAGCCGGGACAGGGCTTAACTATGGCTACACCTTC. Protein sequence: CAWRAGTGLNYGYTF.